Below are 13 T cell receptor beta chains sequenced from a single sample in a study of PD-1 blockade in classical Hodgkin lymphoma. Noted time point: cycle 4 day 1 (C4D1), after more than 5 weeks of nivolumab. Every patient was affected by relapse after autologous stem cell transplantation, while exposure to brentuximab vedotin was not uniform. Thawed PBMCs were subjected to magnetic negative selection, which yielded isolated CD8+ T cells. Clones were sequenced by immunoSEQ multiplex PCR, and TCRdb holds only the in-frame ones, with some missing. The sample records 2,500 to 3,500 clones, roughly 77% being singletons. The specimen comprised CD8+ T cells from blood, sampled before the fourth cycle of nivolumab. Receptors were obtained from a human donor with classical Hodgkin lymphoma.

The V call is TRBV18, the J call TRBJ2-3; TRBD2 is a possible D gene (5 bases). V was pared by 2 bases and J by 6 bases, with 18 bases between. Per the germline V gene, CDR1 is KGHSH and CDR2 is LQKENI. The CDR3 is 16 amino acids. The DNA for the CDR3 is TGTGCCAGCTCACCATTGGTCCTCCCCCCGGGGGATACGCAGTATTTT. Translating it yields CASSPLVLPPGDTQYF. Drawing the rest from reference TRBV18 and TRBJ2-3, the complete variable domain is NAGVMQNPRHLVRRRGQEARLRCSPMKGHSHVYWYRQLPEEGLKFMVYLQKENIIDESGMPKERFSAEFPKEGPSILRIQQVVRGDSAAYFCASSPLVLPPGDTQYFGPGTRLTVL.

The chain joins TRBV7-9 to TRBJ1-1, with TRBD1 matching over 9 bases. CDR3 length: 17 residues. The V segment lost 1 base and the J segment 1 base; nucleotides outside the gene matches: 7. Germline V gene sequence: CDR1 SEHNR, CDR2 FQNEAQ (reference sequence). CDR3 protein: CASSLVGTGLENTEAFF. The CDR3 nucleotides are TGTGCCAGCAGCTTAGTGGGGACAGGGTTGGAGAACACTGAAGCTTTCTTT.

The count of this clone is one. This chain uses TRBV7-9 with TRBJ2-7, with TRBD1 identical over 7 bases. Germline-derived CDR1 and CDR2 are SEHNR and FQNEAQ (reference sequence). The V and J ends lost 5 bases and 3 bases, in that order; junction bases with no gene match: 10. The CDR3 runs to 15 residues. This CDR3 is CASSRTGAGGYEQYF. In nucleotides, the CDR3 is TGTGCCAGCAGCCGAACAGGGGCTGGGGGCTACGAGCAGTACTTC. Full variable domain (missing parts from reference TRBV7-9 and TRBJ2-7): DTGVSQNPRHKITKRGQNVTFRCDPISEHNRLYWYRQTLGQGPEFLTYFQNEAQLEKSRLLSDRFSAERPKGSFSTLEIQRTEQGDSAMYLCASSRTGAGGYEQYFGPGTRLTVT.

The genes are TRBV14 and TRBJ1-1; TRBD1 is a possible D gene (6 bases). Germline V gene sequence: CDR1 SGHDN, CDR2 FVKESK. The CDR3 consists of 17 residues. The V and J ends lost 1 base and 0 bases respectively, with 15 bases between them. CDR3 region: CASSQARTVSMNTEAFF. CDR3 nucleotides: TGTGCCAGCAGCCAAGCCCGGACAGTCTCCATGAACACTGAAGCTTTCTTT.

CDR3 in amino acids: CASSYSHVNTEAFF. The CDR3 DNA follows: TGTGCCAGCAGTTACTCGCACGTGAACACTGAAGCTTTCTTT. The chain carries TRBV6-5 and TRBJ1-1, with D hard to call. CDR3 length: 14 amino acids. The germline CDR1 and CDR2 sequences are MNHEY and SVGAGI. The ends were cut back, 0 bases at V and 0 bases at J, with 5 bases in the middle.

This clone was picked up a small number of times. The chain recombines TRBV4-3 with TRBJ1-2; D not resolved. This CDR3 region has 18 residues. The V and J ends lost 0 bases and 6 bases respectively, with 23 bases between them. CDR1 LGHNA and CDR2 YSLEER come from the germline V gene. CDR3 DNA sequence: TGCGCCAGCAGCCAAGATATGGGCTCAGCCAATTCAAACGATGGCTACACCTTC. It specifies CASSQDMGSANSNDGYTF.

The chain employs TRBV4-1 and TRBJ2-2, with D perhaps given as TRBD1 or TRBD2 (5 bases each). CDR3 length equals 14 residues. The V end lost 4 bases, the J end lost 2 bases, and 8 bases lay between the germline ends. The germline V gene encodes CDR1 MGHRA and CDR2 YSYEKL. Written as DNA, the CDR3 is TGCGCCAGCAGCCCGGGACCTAACACCGGGGAGCTGTTTTTT. Encoded protein: CASSPGPNTGELFF.

The CDR3 spells CASSQGLGETQYF. The CDR3 DNA follows: TGCGCCAGCAGCCAAGGTCTTGGGGAGACCCAGTACTTC. The chain joins TRBV4-1 to TRBJ2-5; D ambiguous. The CDR3 totals 13 residues. V lost 1 base to trimming and J lost 5 bases, with 8 bases between them. CDR1 and CDR2 (germline): MGHRA, YSYEKL.

Within the sample, this clone is large (0.1 to 1%). Other DNA sequences from this sample encode an identical CDR3 as well. This chain links TRBV4-1 with TRBJ2-7; TRBD1 agrees at 9 bases. Germline trimming cut 2 bases from V and 4 bases from J; bases unmatched to any gene: 6. The CDR3 is 15 residues long. Germline values: CDR1 MGHRA, CDR2 YSYEKL. The DNA of the CDR3 is TGCGCCAGCAGCCAAAAACAGGGGGCTGCTTACGAGCAGTACTTC. Residues: CASSQKQGAAYEQYF.

The CDR3 DNA reads TGTGCCAGCAGCGAAAGGCCCTACGAGCAGTACTTC. This encodes CASSERPYEQYF. This chain connects TRBV5-6 to TRBJ2-7; no firm D call. Germline lookup yields CDR1 SGHDT and CDR2 YYEEEE. The length of the CDR3 is 12 residues. Trimming took off 4 bases at V and 2 bases at J, with 7 bases between the two ends.

This clone has more than one count but fewer than ten. The chain uses TRBV27 and TRBJ1-1; tentative D call: TRBD1 (6 bases). V lost 2 bases and J 1 base, leaving 14 bases between the germline ends. Germline V gives CDR1 MNHEY, CDR2 SMNVEV (reference sequence). This CDR3 region has 16 residues. The CDR3 here is CASSLSRGASNTEAFF. CDR3 bases: TGTGCCAGCAGTTTAAGCCGGGGGGCCTCGAACACTGAAGCTTTCTTT.

This CDR3 is CASSQGLQGGDKNIQYF. DNA of the CDR3: TGCGCCAGCAGCCAAGGGTTACAGGGAGGGGACAAAAACATTCAGTACTTC. The gene calls are TRBV4-3 and TRBJ2-4; tentatively, D is TRBD2 (7 bases). The CDR3 extends over 17 amino acids. Germline V gene sequence: CDR1 LGHNA, CDR2 YSLEER. Trimming took 1 base from V and 3 from J, leaving 16 bases between them.

The chain links TRBV7-6 to TRBJ2-3; the match to TRBD2 covers 12 bases. V shed 1 base, J shed 11 bases, and the junction held 7 bases outside the gene matches. Germline CDR1 and CDR2: SGHVS and FNYEAQ. The CDR3 sequence is 15 residues long. The CDR3 protein is CASSLETSGSVVQYF. The CDR3 region has the DNA TGTGCCAGCAGCTTAGAGACTAGCGGGAGTGTTGTGCAGTATTTT.